This TCR beta chain came from a study of technical replicates of blood from a handful of donors. Losses at the gene ends were 10 bases for V and 1 base for J; bases not matched to a gene: 8. This CDR3 spans 14 amino acids. Looked up from germline, CDR1 is LNHDA and CDR2 is SQIVND (reference sequence). Profiled with immunoSEQ multiplex PCR; TCRdb holds only in-frame clones, not every one. The table records 80,000 to 95,000 clones, approximately 93% of them present only once. The sequence derives from a human donor in good health. This chain links TRBV19 with TRBJ2-7, with TRBD1 matching over 9 bases. Input material: T cells isolated from PBMCs. CDR3 region: CATAEQGASYEQYF. The CDR3 DNA sequence: TGTGCCACCGCTGAACAGGGGGCTTCCTACGAGCAGTACTTC.